This entry features one T cell receptor (beta chain) sequence. Its antigen is undetermined. Trimming shortened V by 5 bases and J by 4 bases, and 17 bases separated the two germline ends. Germline CDR1 reads SGHVS; CDR2 reads FQNEAQ. The CDR3 has 16 amino acids. This sample was taken from a study of cytomegalovirus exposure and HLA in healthy donors. Study-wide points: Further analysis was carried out later, and it showed several of the most significant clusters appearing linked to common viral pathogens. Most sequenced TCRs were rare (though some public TCRs occurred in many donors).

Primers included in the PCR were 60 Vbeta and 13 Jbeta primers. Source study methods: Later analysis identified tens of millions of unique TCR beta chains, around 10 million shared. Libraries were prepared by immunoSEQ multiplex PCR; TCRdb keeps only in-frame clonotypes and omits some of them. The D gene and trimming were derived from the DNA, and the V and J assignments and clone size from that table. The table shows 150,000 or so clones, with around 80% occurring only once. The rearrangement uses TRBV7-8 and TRBJ1-4; the D gene is possibly TRBD1 (6 bases). Material: PBMCs. The TCR comes from a male donor in good health and CMV-seropositive. CDR3 sequence: CASSPGGGHGNEKLFF. CDR3 DNA sequence: TGTGCCAGCAGCCCCGGCGGGGGGCATGGTAATGAAAAACTGTTTTTT.